Described below is a single TCR beta chain sequence and its context. The sample belongs to a study of shared T cell receptors in the human thymus. The method was immunoSEQ multiplex PCR; TCRdb's version includes in-frame clones alone and lacks a portion of them. The table includes 450,000 to 650,000 clones, 75% to 85% detected once. The same sample was also used in a study of human thymus T cells. From that report: Infants served as donors; they were healthy and Finnish and were having corrective surgery for congenital heart defects. Resections that were taken during corrective heart surgery supplied the thymus tissue. In thymic and blood repertoires alike, V and J usage looked biased. In unrelated individuals, thymic repertoires overlapped highly, according to related research.

The TCR sequence derives from a boy younger than two with a congenital heart defect. Input material: thymocytes.

Written as DNA, the CDR3 is TGTGCCATCAGCCGACAGGGGAGGTGCTACACCTTC. It is translated as CAISRQGRCYTF. The chain couples TRBV10-3 to TRBJ1-2; 8 bases are shared with TRBD1. CDR1 and CDR2 from the germline V gene are ENHRY and SYGVKD. The CDR3 consists of 12 residues. With V trimmed by 6 bases and J by 9 bases, 6 bases remained unmatched.